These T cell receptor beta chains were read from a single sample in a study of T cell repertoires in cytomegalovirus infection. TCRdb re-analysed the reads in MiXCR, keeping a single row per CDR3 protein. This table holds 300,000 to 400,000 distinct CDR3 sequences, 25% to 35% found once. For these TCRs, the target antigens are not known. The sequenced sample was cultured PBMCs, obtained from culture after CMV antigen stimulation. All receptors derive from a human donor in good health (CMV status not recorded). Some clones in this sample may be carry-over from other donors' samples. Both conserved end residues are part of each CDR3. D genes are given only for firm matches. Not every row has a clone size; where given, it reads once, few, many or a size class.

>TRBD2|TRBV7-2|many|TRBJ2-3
CASSLGAGDIDTQYF
TGTGCCAGCAGCTTAGGGGCGGGAGATATAGATACGCAGTATTTT
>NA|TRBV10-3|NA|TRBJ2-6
CASLGANVLTF
TGTGCCTCCCTTGGGGCCAACGTCCTGACTTTC
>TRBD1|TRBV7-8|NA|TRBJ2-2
CASSPGQGRTGELFF
TGTGCCAGCAGCCCAGGACAGGGGAGGACCGGGGAGCTGTTTTTT
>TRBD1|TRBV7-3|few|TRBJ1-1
CASSSRSGQGAGAFF
TGTGCCAGCAGCTCAAGGAGCGGACAGGGGGCAGGGGCTTTCTTT
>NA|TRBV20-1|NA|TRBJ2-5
CSARDPRGGAQYF
TGCAGTGCTAGAGATCCGAGGGGTGGGGCCCAGTACTTC
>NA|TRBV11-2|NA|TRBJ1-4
CASSLQQYEKLFF
TGTGCCAGCAGTTTACAGCAGTATGAAAAACTGTTTTTT
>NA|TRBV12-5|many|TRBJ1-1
CASGSLDLVNTEAFF
TGTGCTAGTGGTTCCCTGGACCTTGTGAACACTGAAGCTTTCTTT
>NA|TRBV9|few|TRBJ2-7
CASSLRGRNDGEQYF
TGTGCCAGCAGCTTAAGGGGGAGGAATGATGGCGAGCAGTACTTC
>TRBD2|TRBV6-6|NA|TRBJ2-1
CASSYTQRLAGLVDEQFF
TGTGCCAGCAGTTACACTCAAAGACTAGCGGGATTGGTCGATGAGCAGTTCTTC
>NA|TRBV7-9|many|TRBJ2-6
CASSWDIGPSGANVLTF
TGTGCCAGCAGCTGGGACATCGGGCCCTCTGGGGCCAACGTCCTGACTTTC
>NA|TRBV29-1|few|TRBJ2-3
CSVEDDGSSTDTQYF
TGCAGCGTTGAAGACGACGGATCTAGCACAGATACGCAGTATTTT
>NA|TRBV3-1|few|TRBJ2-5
CASSPSGPQETQYF
TGTGCCAGCAGCCCTTCCGGACCTCAAGAGACCCAGTACTTC
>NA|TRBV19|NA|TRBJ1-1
CASSDISSPLPNTEAFF
TGTGCCAGTAGTGATATTAGCTCACCGCTACCGAACACTGAAGCTTTCTTT
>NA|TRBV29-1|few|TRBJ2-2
CSVGQSANTGELFF
TGCAGCGTTGGACAGAGCGCGAACACCGGGGAGCTGTTTTTT
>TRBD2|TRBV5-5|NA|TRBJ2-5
CASSNYGTRGQETQYF
TGTGCCAGCAGCAACTACGGGACTAGGGGGCAAGAGACCCAGTACTTC
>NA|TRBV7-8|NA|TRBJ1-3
CASSLQAGTNSYTIYF
TGTGCCAGCAGCTTGCAGGCGGGGACAAATAGTTACACCATATATTTT